The 28 T cell receptor beta chains below were found in one sample sequenced in a study of cytomegalovirus exposure and HLA in healthy donors. PCR employed 60 Vbeta and 13 Jbeta primers. Profiling relied on immunoSEQ multiplex PCR, and the TCRdb table lists in-frame clones only, not all of them. The data show about 180,000 clones, over 65% seen once. Sequenced input: PBMCs. The receptors were sampled from a woman aged 60-75 years in good health and CMV-seropositive.

For this clone: Other DNA sequences in the same sample also yield this CDR3. V usage is TRBV15 and J usage is TRBJ2-2; TRBD1 agrees at 11 bases. Trimming cost V 1 base and J 5 bases; bases outside gene matches: 3. The CDR3 runs to 16 residues. Looked up from germline, CDR1 is LNHNV and CDR2 is YYDKDF (reference sequence). The DNA of the CDR3 is TGTGCCACCAGCAGAGGGGGACAGGGGGGTACCGGGGAGCTGTTTTTT. Amino acid sequence: CATSRGGQGGTGELFF.

J is TRBJ2-5 and V is TRBV11-2, with 8 positions matching TRBD2. After removal of 4 bases from V and 5 bases from J, the junction contained 3 bases not matched to a gene. The CDR3 covers 13 residues. The germline V gene has CDR1 SGHAT and CDR2 FQNNGV. CDR3 amino acids: CASSSRLAETQYF. CDR3 bases: TGTGCCAGCAGCTCCCGACTAGCGGAGACCCAGTACTTC.

The chain has TRBV27 and TRBJ1-2; 7 nucleotides line up with TRBD1. V lost 4 bases and J lost 4; bases outside the gene matches: 6. Looked up from germline, CDR1 is MNHEY and CDR2 is SMNVEV (reference sequence). CDR3 length: 14 residues. The CDR3 nucleotides are TGTGCCAGCAGTTCGACAGGGACCAGCTATGGCTACACCTTC. Translated, it gives CASSSTGTSYGYTF.

This clone was seen only once. The rearrangement joins TRBV19 to TRBJ2-3, with unresolved D. This CDR3 has 13 amino acids. Looked up from germline, CDR1 is LNHDA and CDR2 is SQIVND (reference sequence). V dropped 5 bases and J dropped 1 base, with 7 bases sitting between them. The CDR3 DNA sequence: TGTGCCAGTAGTCGAGAGGGCACAGATACGCAGTATTTT. It yields the protein CASSREGTDTQYF.

This chain uses TRBV30 with TRBJ2-3, with D maybe TRBD1 (6 bases). V was shortened by 4 bases and J by 2 bases, with 19 bases between the two germline ends. Looked up from germline, CDR1 is GTSNPN and CDR2 is SVGIG (reference sequence). CDR3 length equals 16 residues. The CDR3, as DNA: TGTGCCTGGATCAGTCGGGACACCGATTACACAGATACGCAGTATTTT. This gives the protein CAWISRDTDYTDTQYF.

V is TRBV29-1 and J is TRBJ2-3; no reliable D call. The CDR3 consists of 12 residues. CDR1 is SQVTM and CDR2 is ANQGSEA in the germline V gene. V shed 4 bases and J shed 2 bases, with 7 bases lying between them. The CDR3 sequence is CSVVLFTDTQYF. CDR3 sequence (DNA): TGCAGCGTTGTACTTTTCACAGATACGCAGTATTTT.

The rearrangement links TRBV6-5 to TRBJ2-3; no firm D call. Trimming took off 6 bases at V and 0 bases at J, with 10 bases between the two ends. This CDR3 has 14 amino acids. CDR1 is MNHEY and CDR2 is SVGAGI in the germline V gene. CDR3 sequence: CASRVYTSTDTQYF. The CDR3 DNA reads TGTGCCAGCAGGGTGTATACTAGCACAGATACGCAGTATTTT.

The chain is built from TRBV28 and TRBJ1-2, with D perhaps matching TRBD1 (6 bases). Trimming left V 3 bases short and J 5 bases short, with 13 bases between. The CDR3 runs 14 residues. Germline CDR1 MDHEN, CDR2 SYDVKM. As DNA, the CDR3 is TGTGCCAGCAGTTTGGGGTCAGGGGTTTATGGCTACACCTTC. This translates into CASSLGSGVYGYTF.

This clone was counted once. The genes are TRBV27 and TRBJ1-5, with a weak D call TRBD1 (5 bases). Trimming removed 8 bases from V and 9 bases from J, with 14 bases in between. Looked up from germline, CDR1 is MNHEY and CDR2 is SMNVEV (reference sequence). CDR3 length equals 12 residues. Written as DNA, the CDR3 is TGTGCCAGCGGGGGGTGGTCAGGGCCCCAGCATTTT. Encoded protein: CASGGWSGPQHF.

This chain uses TRBV5-1 with TRBJ1-5; TRBD1 matches at 9 bases. Germline values: CDR1 SGHRS, CDR2 YFSETQ. The V and J ends lost 7 bases and 1 base, in that order; junction bases with no gene match: 6. The CDR3 has 15 residues. The CDR3, as DNA: TGCGCCAGCTCCATGGGACAGGGAAGCAATCAGCCCCAGCATTTT. Translated: CASSMGQGSNQPQHF.

The chain carries TRBV7-9 and TRBJ2-5; 11 bases are a match to TRBD1. Germline CDR1 is SEHNR and CDR2 is FQNEAQ (reference sequence). The CDR3 is 15 residues long. The V segment lost 10 bases and the J segment 5 bases; nucleotides outside the gene matches: 12. Here the CDR3 DNA reads TGTGCCACCACCCCGACCGGGACAGGGGGTGAGACCCAGTACTTC. Encoded protein: CATTPTGTGGETQYF.

The chain joins TRBV18 to TRBJ2-2; 7 nucleotides line up with TRBD1. With V trimmed by 3 bases and J by 7 bases, 8 bases remained unmatched. Germline-derived CDR1 and CDR2 are KGHSH and LQKENI. This CDR3 spans 15 amino acids. The CDR3 is CASSPKQGRYGELFF. In nucleotides, the CDR3 is TGTGCCAGCTCACCTAAACAGGGGAGATACGGGGAGCTGTTTTTT.

CDR3 amino acids: CASSLGASGANVLTF. CDR3 DNA: TGTGCCAGCAGCTTAGGGGCGTCTGGGGCCAACGTCCTGACTTTC. V usage is TRBV5-6 and J usage is TRBJ2-6; tentatively, D is TRBD1 (5 bases). Trimming removed 2 bases at V and 1 base at J, with 7 bases between. This CDR3 contains 15 residues. Germline CDR1 SGHDT, CDR2 YYEEEE.

V and J are TRBV27 and TRBJ2-7, with unresolved D. V was shortened by 4 bases and J by 2 bases, with 15 bases between the two germline ends. Germline values: CDR1 MNHEY, CDR2 SMNVEV (reference sequence). There are 15 residues in the CDR3. CDR3 nucleotides: TGTGCCAGCAGTTGGATTGCGGCTGCTCCCTACGAGCAGTACTTC. Translated: CASSWIAAAPYEQYF.

The chain has TRBV7-2 and TRBJ2-1; TRBD1 matches 7 bases. The CDR3 has 15 amino acids. The ends lost 4 bases at V and 8 bases at J; junction bases unmatched: 11. Germline CDR1 reads SGHTA; CDR2 reads FQGNSA. CDR3 DNA: TGTGCCAGCAGCTCCAGGGGGAACATGATCGATGAGCAGTTCTTC. Amino acid sequence: CASSSRGNMIDEQFF.

The CDR3 sequence: CASYTNSLTQHF. DNA of the CDR3: TGTGCCAGCTACACGAATTCCTTAACCCAGCATTTT. The chain uses TRBV28 and TRBJ1-5; D is ambiguous. In germline, CDR1 is MDHEN, CDR2 SYDVKM. This CDR3 contains 12 residues. Trimming removed 8 bases from V and 11 bases from J, with 16 bases in between. Looking up the rest from reference TRBV28 and TRBJ1-5 gives the full variable domain: DVKVTQSSRYLVKRTGEKVFLECVQDMDHENMFWYRQDPGLGLRLIYFSYDVKMKEKGDIPEGYSVSREKKERFSLILESASTNQTSMYLCASYTNSLTQHFGDGTRLSIL.

The chain combines TRBV1 with TRBJ2-2; the table gives TRBD2 as D, unverified against the DNA. TRBV1 is annotated as a pseudogene. The length of the CDR3 is 14 residues. This CDR3 is CTSSQDPPLGELFF. Here the CDR3 DNA reads TGCACCAGCAGCCAAGATCCCCCCCTCGGGGAGCTGTTTTTT.

The gene calls are TRBV4-3 and TRBJ1-3; 8 nucleotides agree with TRBD1. The junction had 0 bases not matched to a gene; V was cut back by 3 bases and J by 2 bases. Germline CDR1 is LGHNA and CDR2 is YSLEER. The CDR3 is made up of 14 amino acids. CDR3 DNA: TGCGCCAGCAGCCAGACAGGGGCTGGAAACACCATATATTTT. Translating gives CASSQTGAGNTIYF.

The chain is built from TRBV10-3 and TRBJ2-1, with 8 positions matching TRBD2. The CDR3 loop spans 13 amino acids. The ends lost 6 bases at V and 7 bases at J; junction bases unmatched: 5. CDR1 ENHRY and CDR2 SYGVKD come from the germline V gene. The CDR3 DNA is TGTGCCATCAGGGGACTAGACAGAAATGAGCAGTTCTTC. Its translation is CAIRGLDRNEQFF.

This clone was found a few times. The rearrangement uses TRBV28 and TRBJ2-2; TRBD2 agrees at 10 bases. Germline V CDR1 and CDR2: MDHEN, SYDVKM. The CDR3 contains 14 residues. V was clipped by 3 bases and J by 7 bases; unmatched bases: 2. The CDR3 sequence: CASSFSGRHGELFF. CDR3 coding DNA: TGTGCCAGCAGTTTTAGCGGGAGGCACGGGGAGCTGTTTTTT.

This chain joins TRBV5-4 and TRBJ2-3; 8 bases agree with TRBD2. The germline V gene has CDR1 SGHNT and CDR2 YYREEE (reference sequence). The CDR3 contains 15 residues. The V and J ends lost 4 bases and 4 bases, in that order; junction bases with no gene match: 8. The DNA of the CDR3 is TGTGCCAGCAGCCTTCCCGGACTAGCCCCAGATACGCAGTATTTT. Its translation: CASSLPGLAPDTQYF. Full variable domain (missing parts from reference TRBV5-4 and TRBJ2-3): ETGVTQSPTHLIKTRGQQVTLRCSSQSGHNTVSWYQQALGQGPQFIFQYYREEENGRGNFPPRFSGLQFPNYSSELNVNALELDDSALYLCASSLPGLAPDTQYFGPGTRLTVL.

The V gene is TRBV11-2, the J gene TRBJ2-5; 7 positions agree with TRBD1. The DNA end lines up better with TRBJ2-7; the J call may be wrong. CDR3 length: 16 amino acids. The V gene's germline CDR1 is SGHAT and CDR2 FQNNGV. CDR3 loop: CASSQRGGFSSGEQYF. In nucleotides, the CDR3 is TGTGCCAGCAGCCAAAGAGGGGGCTTTTCTTCGGGCGAGCAGTACTTC.

The chain joins TRBV30 to TRBJ1-4; maybe TRBD1 (6 bases). V was shortened by 3 bases and J by 8 bases, with 10 bases between the two germline ends. CDR3 size: 12 residues. CDR1 and CDR2 (germline): GTSNPN, SVGIG (reference sequence). This CDR3 is CAWRRQGEKLFF. The CDR3 DNA sequence: TGTGCCTGGAGGCGTCAGGGGGAAAAACTGTTTTTT.

The J gene is TRBJ1-6, the V gene TRBV7-8; 7 bases match TRBD1. This CDR3 is 20 amino acids long. The germline gives CDR1 SGHVS, CDR2 FQNEAQ. The V segment lost 3 bases and the J segment 4 bases; nucleotides outside the gene matches: 18. The CDR3 protein is CASSLTRTGDLIPYNSPLHF. The CDR3 coding sequence is TGTGCCAGCAGCTTGACCAGGACAGGCGATCTTATCCCTTATAATTCACCCCTCCACTTT.

This clone was observed a single time. The chain joins TRBV10-2 to TRBJ2-7; D remains ambiguous. Deletions cut 8 bases from V and 9 bases from J, with 8 bases between. This CDR3 comprises 9 residues. Germline V lookup: CDR1 WSHSY, CDR2 SAAADI. The CDR3 reads CASRNRQYF. The CDR3 bases are TGCGCCAGCCGAAATAGGCAGTACTTC.

This clone was seen just once. The chain combines TRBV18 with TRBJ1-1, with D possibly being TRBD1 (5 bases). Germline V gene lookup returns CDR1 KGHSH and CDR2 LQKENI. This CDR3 region has 11 residues. V gave up 6 bases and J gave up 12 bases, with 14 bases separating them. The CDR3 region has the DNA TGTGCCAGCTCGATCCCAGGGCCCACTTTCTTT. As protein: CASSIPGPTFF.

The chain uses TRBV5-1 and TRBJ2-5; D remains unclear. The better agreement between TRBJ2-7 and the DNA end casts doubt on the J call. The CDR3 sequence is 12 residues long. Germline V lookup: CDR1 SGHRS, CDR2 YFSETQ. In DNA form, the CDR3 reads TGCGCCAGCAGCTTGAGTAGTTACGAGCAGTACTTC. This gives the protein CASSLSSYEQYF.

This chain uses TRBV28 with TRBJ2-7; D gene uncertain. CDR3 length equals 14 residues. The V gene's germline CDR1 is MDHEN and CDR2 SYDVKM. Trimming pared 6 bases from V and 1 base from J, leaving 13 bases between. This chain's CDR3 is CASSRVAESYEQYF. The CDR3, as DNA: TGTGCCAGCAGCCGTGTCGCGGAATCCTACGAGCAGTACTTC.